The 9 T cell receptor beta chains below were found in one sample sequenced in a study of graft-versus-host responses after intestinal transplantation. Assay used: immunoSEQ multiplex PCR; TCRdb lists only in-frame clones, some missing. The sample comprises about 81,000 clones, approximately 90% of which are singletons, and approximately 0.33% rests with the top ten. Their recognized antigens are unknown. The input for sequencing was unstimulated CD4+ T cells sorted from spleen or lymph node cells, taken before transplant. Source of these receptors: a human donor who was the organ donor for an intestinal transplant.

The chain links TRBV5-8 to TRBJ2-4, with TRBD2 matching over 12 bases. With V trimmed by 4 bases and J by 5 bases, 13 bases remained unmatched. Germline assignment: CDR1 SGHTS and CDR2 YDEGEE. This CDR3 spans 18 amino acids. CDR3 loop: CASSKPLAGGLWENIQYF. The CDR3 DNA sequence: TGTGCCAGCAGCAAGCCTCTAGCGGGGGGGCTTTGGGAAAACATTCAGTACTTC.

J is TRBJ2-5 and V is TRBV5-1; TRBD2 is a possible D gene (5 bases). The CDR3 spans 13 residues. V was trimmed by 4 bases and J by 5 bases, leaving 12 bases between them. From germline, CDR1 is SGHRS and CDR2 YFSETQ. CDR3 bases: TGCGCCAGCAGCGAGGGAGTCAGCGAGACCCAGTACTTC. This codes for CASSEGVSETQYF. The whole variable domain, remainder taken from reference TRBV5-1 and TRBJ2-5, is KAGVTQTPRYLIKTRGQQVTLSCSPISGHRSVSWYQQTPGQGLQFLFEYFSETQRNKGNFPGRFSGRQFSNSRSEMNVSTLELGDSALYLCASSEGVSETQYFGPGTRLLVL.

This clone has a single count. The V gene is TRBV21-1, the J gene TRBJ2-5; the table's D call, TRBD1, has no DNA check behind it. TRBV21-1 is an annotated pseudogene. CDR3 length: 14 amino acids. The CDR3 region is CASSIRVGQETQYF. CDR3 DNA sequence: TGTGCCAGCAGCATCCGGGTGGGGCAGGAGACCCAGTACTTC.

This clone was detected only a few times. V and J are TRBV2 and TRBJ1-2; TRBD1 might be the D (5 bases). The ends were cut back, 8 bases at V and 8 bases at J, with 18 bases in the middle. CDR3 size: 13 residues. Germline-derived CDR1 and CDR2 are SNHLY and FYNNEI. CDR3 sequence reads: CASLQDQGSGYTF. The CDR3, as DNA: TGTGCCAGCTTACAGGATCAGGGCTCGGGCTACACCTTC.

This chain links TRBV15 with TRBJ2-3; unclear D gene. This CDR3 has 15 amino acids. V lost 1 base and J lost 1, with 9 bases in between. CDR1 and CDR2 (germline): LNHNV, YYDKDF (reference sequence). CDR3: CATSRVGQGTDTQYF. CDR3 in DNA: TGTGCCACCAGCAGAGTGGGTCAGGGCACAGATACGCAGTATTTT.

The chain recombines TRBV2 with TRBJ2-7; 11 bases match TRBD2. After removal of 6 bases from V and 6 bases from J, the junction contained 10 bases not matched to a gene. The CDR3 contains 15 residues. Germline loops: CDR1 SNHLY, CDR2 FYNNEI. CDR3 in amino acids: CASSLTSGVGGEQYF. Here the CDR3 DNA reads TGTGCCAGCAGCTTGACTAGCGGGGTTGGGGGCGAGCAGTACTTC. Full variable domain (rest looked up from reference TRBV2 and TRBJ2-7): EPEVTQTPSHQVTQMGQEVILRCVPISNHLYFYWYRQILGQKVEFLVSFYNNEISEKSEIFDDQFSVERPDGSNFTLKIRSTKLEDSAMYFCASSLTSGVGGEQYFGPGTRLTVT.

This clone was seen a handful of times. CDR3 sequence (DNA): TGTGCCAGCAGCTTGAGTCCGGGGGGGCATGATGAGCAGTTCTTC. Translating it yields CASSLSPGGHDEQFF. J is TRBJ2-1 and V is TRBV5-4; 8 bases are shared with TRBD2. This CDR3 contains 15 residues. J lost 8 bases, V lost 1 base, and 8 bases had no gene match. The germline gives CDR1 SGHNT, CDR2 YYREEE (reference sequence).

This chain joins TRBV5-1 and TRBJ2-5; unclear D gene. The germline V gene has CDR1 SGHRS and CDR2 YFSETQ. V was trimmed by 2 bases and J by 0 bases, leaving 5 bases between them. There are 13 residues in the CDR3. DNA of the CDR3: TGCGCCAGCAGCTTCGACAACCAAGAGACCCAGTACTTC. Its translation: CASSFDNQETQYF.

The CDR3 DNA reads TGTGCCAGCAGTCCGGAGAAGAACACCGGGGAGCTGTTTTTT. It yields the protein CASSPEKNTGELFF. This chain connects TRBV6-5 to TRBJ2-2; no firm D call. With 5 bases removed from V and 1 base from J, the gap between germline ends came to 8 bases. The CDR3 consists of 14 residues. In germline, CDR1 is MNHEY, CDR2 SVGAGI.